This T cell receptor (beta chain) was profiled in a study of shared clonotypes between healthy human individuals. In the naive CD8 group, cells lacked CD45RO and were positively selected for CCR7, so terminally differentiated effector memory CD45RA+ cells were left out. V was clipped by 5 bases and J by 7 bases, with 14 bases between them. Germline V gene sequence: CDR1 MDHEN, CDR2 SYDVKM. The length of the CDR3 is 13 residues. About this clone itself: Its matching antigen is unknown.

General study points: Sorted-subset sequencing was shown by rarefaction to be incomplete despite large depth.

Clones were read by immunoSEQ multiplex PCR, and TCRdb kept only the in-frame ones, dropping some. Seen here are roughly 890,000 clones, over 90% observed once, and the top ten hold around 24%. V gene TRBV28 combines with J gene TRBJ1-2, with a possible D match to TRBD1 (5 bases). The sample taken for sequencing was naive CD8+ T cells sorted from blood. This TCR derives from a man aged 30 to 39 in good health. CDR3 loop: CASSPGGGSGYTF. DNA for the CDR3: TGTGCCAGCAGTCCGGGGGGAGGAAGTGGCTACACCTTC.